This paragraph covers one T cell receptor (beta chain) sequence. As yet, its antigen is unknown. Researchers tagged individual cDNA molecules with unique molecular identifiers. TCRdb re-derived calls from the 5' RACE reads in MiXCR, one entry per CDR3 protein. The sample lists 50,000 to 70,000 distinct CDR3 sequences, just under 9% occurring once. The data were taken from a study of early T cells in non-severe SARS-CoV-2 infection. The overall study: Whole-blood bulk RNA, unsorted, was sequenced, and chains were unpaired. Study-level findings and limits: Lookups in VDJdb leaned toward anti-spike CD8 responses and missed private and CD4 specificities.

The CDR3 covers 14 residues. V lost 5 bases and J 0 bases, leaving 11 bases between the germline ends. CDR1 and CDR2 from the germline V gene are MDHEN and SYDVKM. The V and J genes are TRBV28 and TRBJ2-7; no reliable D call. Specimen: whole blood. This TCR was sampled from an adult who was a healthcare worker with PCR-confirmed SARS-CoV-2 infection or an uninfected control (not recorded which). The CDR3 DNA is TGTGCCAGCAGTCCTAATTGGAGCTCCTACGAGCAGTACTTC. This codes for CASSPNWSSYEQYF.